The present TCR beta chain was sequenced within a study of glioma-infiltrating T cells after dendritic cell vaccination. The V end was cut by 2 bases, the J end by 2 bases, with 11 bases between. Germline CDR1 reads SGHTA; CDR2 reads FQGTGA. CDR3 length: 15 amino acids. Sequenced by immunoSEQ multiplex PCR; TCRdb stores in-frame clones only, minus some. This table holds roughly 88,000 clones, roughly four fifths found once. Time point defined: after dendritic cell vaccination, including at tumor progression/relapse. This chain connects TRBV7-3 to TRBJ2-3, with D hard to call. This clonotype was obtained from a human donor with glioblastoma. This specimen consisted of blood, obtained after dendritic cell vaccination. The CDR3 loop is CASSLESGSTDTQYF. CDR3 sequence (DNA): TGTGCCAGCAGCTTAGAATCCGGGTCCACAGATACGCAGTATTTT.